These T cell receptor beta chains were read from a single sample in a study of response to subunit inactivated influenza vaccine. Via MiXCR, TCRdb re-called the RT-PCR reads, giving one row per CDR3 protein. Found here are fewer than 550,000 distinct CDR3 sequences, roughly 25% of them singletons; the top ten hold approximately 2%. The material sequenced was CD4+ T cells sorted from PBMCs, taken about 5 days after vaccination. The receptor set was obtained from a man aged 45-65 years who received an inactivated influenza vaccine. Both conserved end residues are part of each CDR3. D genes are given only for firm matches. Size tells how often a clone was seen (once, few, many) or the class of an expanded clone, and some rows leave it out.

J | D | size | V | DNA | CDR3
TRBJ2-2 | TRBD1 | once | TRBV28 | TGTGCCAGCAGACTAGGGACAGGGAGGGGGACCGGGGAGCTGTTTTTT | CASRLGTGRGTGELFF
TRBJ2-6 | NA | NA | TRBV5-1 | TGCGCCAGCAGCTTCGGAGGGGAAGCCGGGGCCAACGTCCTGACTTTC | CASSFGGEAGANVLTF
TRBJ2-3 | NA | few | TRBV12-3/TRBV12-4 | TGTGCCAGCACCACTGACCCGGGGGCTGCCACAGATACGCAGTATTTT | CASTTDPGAATDTQYF
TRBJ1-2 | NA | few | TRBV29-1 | TGCAGCGTTGGCGGCACAAACTATGGCTACACCTTC | CSVGGTNYGYTF
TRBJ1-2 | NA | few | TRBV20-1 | TGCAGTGCTTACGCCTCTAACTATGGCTACACCTTC | CSAYASNYGYTF
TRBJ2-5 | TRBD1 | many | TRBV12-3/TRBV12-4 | TGTGCCAGCAGTTTCGGACAGGGAAAAGAGACCCAGTACTTC | CASSFGQGKETQYF
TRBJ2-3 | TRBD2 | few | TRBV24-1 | TGTGCCACCAGTGATTTGAAATCGGGGGGGCCGTTAGATACGCAGTATTTT | CATSDLKSGGPLDTQYF
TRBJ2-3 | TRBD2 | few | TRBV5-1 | TGCGCCAGCAGCTTGGGGACTAGCGGGGACACAGATACGCAGTATTTT | CASSLGTSGDTDTQYF
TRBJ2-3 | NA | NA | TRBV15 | TGTGCCACCAGCAGGGGGTCAGGCCTCAGCACAGATACGCAGTATTTT | CATSRGSGLSTDTQYF
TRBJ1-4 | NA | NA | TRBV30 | TGTGCCTGGAGCCGACGTCCCGGGGAAAAACTGTTTTTT | CAWSRRPGEKLFF
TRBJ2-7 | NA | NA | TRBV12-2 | TGTGCAAGTCGCTTAGCGGAACCGGACAGGGCGCTACCCTACGAGCAGTACTTC | CASRLAEPDRALPYEQYF
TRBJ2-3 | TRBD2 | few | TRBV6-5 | TGTGCCAGCAGTTACCGCGGGGGGCGAACAGATACGCAGTATTTT | CASSYRGGRTDTQYF
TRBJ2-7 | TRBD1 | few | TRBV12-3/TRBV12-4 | TGTGCCAGCAGCACAGGGGGGAACTACGAGCAGTACTTC | CASSTGGNYEQYF
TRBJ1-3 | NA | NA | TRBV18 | TGTGCCAGCTCACCACCGAAGGGACCTGGAAACACCATATATTTT | CASSPPKGPGNTIYF
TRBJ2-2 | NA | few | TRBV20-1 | TGCAGTGCTAGAGTATTGGGGAACACCGGGGAGCTGTTTTTT | CSARVLGNTGELFF
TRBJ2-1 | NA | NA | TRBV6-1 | TGTGCCAGCAGACAGGAGAGGATAGGAAGTGAGCAGTTCTTC | CASRQERIGSEQFF
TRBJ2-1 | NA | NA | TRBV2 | TGTGCCAGCACAAGGGACCTCTCACATGAGCAGTTCTTC | CASTRDLSHEQFF
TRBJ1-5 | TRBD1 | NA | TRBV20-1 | TGCAGTGCCGAGCAAGGACAGGGCAATCAGCCCCAGCATTTT | CSAEQGQGNQPQHF
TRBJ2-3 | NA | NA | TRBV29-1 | TGCAGCGTAGCCTTTAACACAGATACGCAGTATTTT | CSVAFNTDTQYF
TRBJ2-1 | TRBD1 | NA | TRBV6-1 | TGTGCCAGCAGTCCGCACAGGGGTTCGGACAATGAGCAGTTCTTC | CASSPHRGSDNEQFF
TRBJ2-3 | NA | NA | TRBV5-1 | TGCGCCAGCAGCTTGTCGTACGAAGATACGCAGTATTTT | CASSLSYEDTQYF
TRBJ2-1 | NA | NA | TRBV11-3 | TGTGCCAGCAGCTTAGAGTCGGGGCCCTACAATGAGCAGTTCTTC | CASSLESGPYNEQFF
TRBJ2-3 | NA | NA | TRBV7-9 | TGTGCCAGCAGCTTCGAGGGCGGCACAGATACGCAGTATTTT | CASSFEGGTDTQYF
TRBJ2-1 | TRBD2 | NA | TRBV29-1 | TGCAGCGTTGAAGATGGGCTAGCGGGAGACTGGTATGAGCAGTTCTTC | CSVEDGLAGDWYEQFF
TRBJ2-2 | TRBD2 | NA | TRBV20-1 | TGCAGTGCCACCAGAGGTCTAGCGGGAGTCACCGGGGAGCTGTTTTTT | CSATRGLAGVTGELFF
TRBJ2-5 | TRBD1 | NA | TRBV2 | TGTGCCAGCAGTGGACAGGGTGGTCTGGGGGAGACCCAGTACTTC | CASSGQGGLGETQYF
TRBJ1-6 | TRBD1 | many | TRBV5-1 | TGCGCCAGCAGACGGGACAGAGATAATTCACCCCTCCACTTT | CASRRDRDNSPLHF
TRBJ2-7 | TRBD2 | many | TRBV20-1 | TGCAGAACCAGCGGGAGGGCCTCCGACGAGCAGTACTTC | CRTSGRASDEQYF
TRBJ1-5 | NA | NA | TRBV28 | TGTGCCAGCAGTTTGAGATACGGGCTCTATAGCAATCAGCCCCAGCATTTT | CASSLRYGLYSNQPQHF
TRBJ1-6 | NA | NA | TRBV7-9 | TGTGCCAGCAGCTTAGCCGCCCAGGGGTCACCCCTCCACTTT | CASSLAAQGSPLHF
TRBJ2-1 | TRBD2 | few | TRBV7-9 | TGTGCCAGCAGCTTCGGAGCTAGCGGGGGGATCAATGAGCAGTTCTTC | CASSFGASGGINEQFF
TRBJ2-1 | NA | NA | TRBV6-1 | TGTGCCAGCAGCCGTGGGACCCCAAGGGGGGGGGTAGAGCAGTTCTTC | CASSRGTPRGGVEQFF
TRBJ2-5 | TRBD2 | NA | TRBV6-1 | TGTGCCAGCAGTCCACCCGGACCCGGGGGGCAAGAGACCCAGTACTTC | CASSPPGPGGQETQYF
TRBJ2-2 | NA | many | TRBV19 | TGTGCCACTACCGGTCGCGTGACGAGCACCGGGGAGCTGTTTTTT | CATTGRVTSTGELFF